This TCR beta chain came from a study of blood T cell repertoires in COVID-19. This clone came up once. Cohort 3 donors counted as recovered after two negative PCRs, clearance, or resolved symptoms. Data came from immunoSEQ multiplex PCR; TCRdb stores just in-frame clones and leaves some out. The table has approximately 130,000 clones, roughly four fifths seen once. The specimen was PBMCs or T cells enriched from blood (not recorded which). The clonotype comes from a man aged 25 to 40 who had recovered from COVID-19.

The CDR3 DNA sequence: TGTGCCAGCACTTTAGCGGGGGCGGGCACAGATACGCAGTATTTT. It translates to CASTLAGAGTDTQYF. This chain links TRBV2 with TRBJ2-3, with 9 nucleotides matching TRBD2. V gave up 7 bases and J gave up 1 base; unmatched junction bases: 6. The CDR3 has 15 residues. Germline CDR1 is SNHLY and CDR2 is FYNNEI.